This is a list of T cell receptor beta chains from one sample in a study of response to subunit inactivated influenza vaccine. MiXCR, applied by TCRdb to the RT-PCR reads, yields one record per CDR3 protein. The sample comprises about 800,000 distinct CDR3 sequences, 21% of which are singletons, and 9.5% to 13% rests with the top ten. The sample was PBMCs from blood, taken around 5 days after vaccination. The source is a man over 45 who received an inactivated influenza vaccine. CDR3s include the opening cysteine and the closing phenylalanine or tryptophan. A D gene is named only where the DNA matches it firmly. A row's size may be missing; if present it is once, few, many or a size class.

NA,TRBJ2-1,NA,TRBV29-1,TGCAGCGTTGAATGGGCCCGGGGCGGTGAGCAGTTCTTC,CSVEWARGGEQFF
NA,TRBJ2-2,NA,TRBV20-1,TGCAGTGCTGTAAGGGCCCTCCCAGGATTCTGGACCACCGGGGAGCTGTTTTTT,CSAVRALPGFWTTGELFF
NA,TRBJ1-5,few,TRBV10-2,TGCGCCAGCAGTGTTAACGGAGTGAATCAGCCCCAGCATTTT,CASSVNGVNQPQHF
TRBD2,TRBJ2-5,few,TRBV12-3/TRBV12-4,TGTGCCAGCAGGATCGGGACTAACCAAGAGACCCAGTACTTC,CASRIGTNQETQYF
NA,TRBJ1-5,few,TRBV12-3/TRBV12-4,TGTGCCAGCAGTCAAGTGCGTGGGGTGCCCCAGCATTTT,CASSQVRGVPQHF
NA,TRBJ1-1,NA,TRBV5-1,TGCGCCAGCAGCTTGGGGGACTTTCGGACGGTGAACACTGAAGCTTTCTTT,CASSLGDFRTVNTEAFF
TRBD2,TRBJ2-4,NA,TRBV5-1,TGCGCCAGCAGCTCGACTAGCGTGAGGGCCTCGGTCAAAAACATTCAGTACTTC,CASSSTSVRASVKNIQYF
NA,TRBJ2-7,NA,TRBV11-1,TGTGCCAGCAGCGACCCGCAACGACAAGGCCCGGGAGTCGCCTACGAGCAGTACTTC,CASSDPQRQGPGVAYEQYF
NA,TRBJ2-1,NA,TRBV11-2,TGTGCCAGCAGCGTCCGACCCGCACAGGGTGATTCCTACAATGAGCAGTTCTTC,CASSVRPAQGDSYNEQFF
TRBD2,TRBJ2-3,NA,TRBV19,TGTGCCAGTACGACGGGACTAGCGAGGGATACGCAGTATTTT,CASTTGLARDTQYF